The 20 T cell receptor beta chains below were found in one sample sequenced in a study of CD8 T cells in Susac syndrome. With random hexamers, reverse transcription was performed on about 0.45 to 1 ug of RNA. TCRdb reprocessed the immunoSEQ multiplex PCR reads with MiXCR, giving one entry per CDR3 protein. The data hold about 120,000 distinct CDR3 sequences, with less than 95% observed a single time. The sequenced sample was CD4+ T cells from PBMCs. These receptor sequences come from a human donor in good health.

The chain uses TRBV2 and TRBJ2-7; perhaps TRBD1 as D (6 bases). The germline gives CDR1 SNHLY, CDR2 FYNNEI. The CDR3 length is 16 residues. Trimming pared 6 bases from V and 4 bases from J, leaving 22 bases between. CDR3 region: CASRLRQDQNLYEQYF. The DNA of the CDR3 is TGTGCCAGCAGATTGAGACAGGACCAGAATTTATACGAGCAGTACTTC.

The DNA of the CDR3 is TGTGCCAGCAGTTGGGACAGGGCCAACACTGAAGCTTTCTTT. It translates to CASSWDRANTEAFF. The rearrangement joins TRBV6-2 or TRBV6-3 to TRBJ1-1; 9 bases are shared with TRBD1. V dropped 4 bases and J dropped 2; count of bases not matched to a gene: 2. The CDR3 sequence is 14 residues long. Germline V gene sequence: CDR1 MNHEY, CDR2 SVGEGT.

The genes are TRBV7-9 and TRBJ2-5; TRBD2 agrees at 7 bases. The CDR3 has 14 residues. The germline gives CDR1 SEHNR, CDR2 FQNEAQ (reference sequence). V lost 5 bases to trimming and J lost 2 bases; unmatched junction nucleotides: 5. The CDR3 here is CASSRGTKQETQYF. CDR3 nucleotides: TGTGCCAGCAGCCGGGGGACTAAACAAGAGACCCAGTACTTC.

The CDR3 is CAVEGVAYEQYF. CDR3 bases: TGTGCCGTAGAGGGGGTAGCCTACGAGCAGTACTTC. The chain uses TRBV28 and TRBJ2-7; TRBD1 might be the D (6 bases). This CDR3 spans 12 amino acids. Looked up from germline, CDR1 is MDHEN and CDR2 is SYDVKM. Trimming pared 11 bases from V and 2 bases from J, leaving 13 bases between.

The CDR3 reads CASSLGRGGETQYF. CDR3 DNA: TGTGCCAGCAGCTTAGGCAGGGGCGGGGAGACCCAGTACTTC. The V call is TRBV7-9, the J call TRBJ2-5, with D possibly TRBD1 on 6 matching bases. Germline V CDR1 and CDR2: SEHNR, FQNEAQ (reference sequence). This CDR3 is built from 14 residues. V was clipped by 1 base and J by 5 bases, with 11 bases between them.

J is TRBJ2-7 and V is TRBV2; the match to TRBD2 covers 9 bases. The CDR3 runs 15 residues. The V gene end was trimmed by 5 bases and the J gene end by 2 bases; junction bases not matched to a gene: 7. Germline lookup yields CDR1 SNHLY and CDR2 FYNNEI. The DNA of the CDR3 is TGTGCCAGCAGTTTTCTAGCGGGGCACCCCTACGAGCAGTACTTC. Translation: CASSFLAGHPYEQYF.

This clonotype was seen only once. The gene calls are TRBV12-3 or TRBV12-4 and TRBJ1-1; D uncertain. CDR3 length: 11 residues. Trimming removed 4 bases from V and 6 bases from J, with 6 bases in between. The CDR3 bases are TGTGCCAGCAGTTCCGGGGCTGAAGCTTTCTTT. Its translation is CASSSGAEAFF.

The chain joins TRBV20-1 to TRBJ2-5; D remains unclear. The CDR3 contains 14 residues. The V end was cut by 2 bases, the J end by 2 bases, with 12 bases between. Germline loops: CDR1 DFQATT, CDR2 SNEGSKA (reference sequence). The CDR3 DNA reads TGCAGTGCTAGACAAAGTCTTGTACAAGAGACCCAGTACTTC. Its translation is CSARQSLVQETQYF.

The V and J genes are TRBV7-9 and TRBJ1-2; possible D gene TRBD1, 6 bases. The CDR3 has 16 residues. CDR1 is SEHNR and CDR2 is FQNEAQ in the germline V gene (reference sequence). Between the trimmed V and J ends, which lost 7 bases and 8 bases, there was a span of 26 bases. The CDR3 bases are TGTGCCAGCACCCTGCAGGGGACTCAAGGATATACGGGCTACACCTTC. Residues: CASTLQGTQGYTGYTF.

The CDR3 coding sequence is TGTGCCACCACCCGACAGGTAGGGTACGAGCAGTACTTC. Its translation: CATTRQVGYEQYF. The J gene is TRBJ2-7, the V gene TRBV24-1, with D possibly matching TRBD1 (6 bases). CDR3 length: 13 residues. Trimming shortened V by 8 bases and J by 4 bases, and 14 bases separated the two germline ends. Germline V gives CDR1 KGHDR, CDR2 SFDVKD.

J is TRBJ2-1 and V is TRBV29-1; 8 positions match TRBD1. Germline trimming cut 7 bases from V and 3 bases from J; bases unmatched to any gene: 5. Germline CDR1 is SQVTM and CDR2 is ANQGSEA. This CDR3 spans 13 amino acids. The CDR3 nucleotides read TGCAGCGGGGGGACAGGCTTCTACAATGAGCAGTTCTTC. It translates to CSGGTGFYNEQFF.

This chain links TRBV4-1 with TRBJ1-1; D is undetermined. The germline CDR1 and CDR2 sequences are MGHRA and YSYEKL. This CDR3 is built from 16 residues. The V end lost 0 bases, the J end lost 2 bases, and 13 bases lay between the germline ends. CDR3 in DNA: TGCGCCAGCAGCCAAGATGGCCGGGCCACCAACACTGAAGCTTTCTTT. This codes for CASSQDGRATNTEAFF.

The genes are TRBV27 and TRBJ2-3; possibly TRBD1 for D (5 bases). The V gene lost 5 bases and the J gene lost 5 bases, with 11 bases spanning the gap. The CDR3 totals 13 residues. Germline assignment: CDR1 MNHEY and CDR2 SMNVEV (reference sequence). CDR3 in DNA: TGTGCCAGCAGTAGCCCGGACAAAGATACGCAGTATTTT. It translates to CASSSPDKDTQYF.

The genes are TRBV19 and TRBJ1-6; 8 bases are a match to TRBD1. Per germline, CDR1 LNHDA and CDR2 SQIVND (reference sequence). V lost 6 bases to trimming and J lost 9 bases; unmatched junction nucleotides: 13. The CDR3 extends over 16 amino acids. The CDR3 DNA reads TGTGCCAGTAGCACCACACTCGGGACAGGAGGTTCACCCCTCCACTTT. This gives the protein CASSTTLGTGGSPLHF.

This chain connects TRBV19 to TRBJ2-5, with 7 bases identical to TRBD2. The V segment lost 5 bases and the J segment 4 bases; nucleotides outside the gene matches: 10. Germline V lookup: CDR1 LNHDA, CDR2 SQIVND (reference sequence). The CDR3 length is 15 residues. CDR3 in amino acids: CASSVDGSGPETQYF. The CDR3 DNA follows: TGTGCCAGTAGTGTCGACGGTAGCGGGCCAGAGACCCAGTACTTC.

This clonotype has just one count. The chain carries TRBV16 and TRBJ1-2; D uncertain. Trimming removed 3 bases at V and 6 bases at J, with 8 bases between. This CDR3 is built from 12 residues. Germline CDR1 reads KGHSY; CDR2 reads FQNENV. The CDR3 region has the DNA TGTGCCAGCAGCCATGGACGGGATGGCTACACCTTC. Translating it yields CASSHGRDGYTF.

The rearrangement links TRBV2 to TRBJ2-1; 11 bases align to TRBD2. V dropped 6 bases and J dropped 9; count of bases not matched to a gene: 7. Germline CDR1 SNHLY, CDR2 FYNNEI. This CDR3 is built from 14 residues. The CDR3 is CASRVAGGPSEQFF. CDR3 in DNA: TGTGCCAGCAGAGTAGCGGGAGGGCCGAGTGAGCAGTTCTTC. Combining the CDR3 with reference TRBV2 and TRBJ2-1 gives the whole variable domain EPEVTQTPSHQVTQMGQEVILRCVPISNHLYFYWYRQILGQKVEFLVSFYNNEISEKSEIFDDQFSVERPDGSNFTLKIRSTKLEDSAMYFCASRVAGGPSEQFFGPGTRLTVL.

The chain recombines TRBV20-1 with TRBJ2-5, with TRBD2 matching over 9 bases. Germline assignment: CDR1 DFQATT and CDR2 SNEGSKA (reference sequence). Losses at the gene ends were 6 bases for V and 2 bases for J; bases not matched to a gene: 7. The CDR3 has 14 amino acids. The CDR3 reads CSAGGLAGQETQYF. The CDR3 DNA reads TGCAGTGCAGGGGGGCTAGCGGGGCAAGAGACCCAGTACTTC.

This chain uses TRBV4-2 with TRBJ2-7; D gene unclear. The V and J ends lost 1 base and 4 bases respectively, with 11 bases between them. This CDR3 contains 14 residues. Germline-derived CDR1 and CDR2 are LGHNA and YNFKEQ. For the CDR3, the DNA is TGTGCCAGCAGCCAAGCGGTCGAAGCTTACGAGCAGTACTTC. As protein: CASSQAVEAYEQYF.

The sample holds a few counts of this clonotype. The V call is TRBV7-9, the J call TRBJ2-3; possibly TRBD1 or TRBD2 for D (5 bases each). The CDR3 spans 13 residues. V was shortened by 3 bases and J by 4 bases, with 8 bases between the two germline ends. Looked up from germline, CDR1 is SEHNR and CDR2 is FQNEAQ (reference sequence). The CDR3 nucleotides are TGTGCCAGCAGCTTGAGGGGAGCAGATACGCAGTATTTT. Translation gives CASSLRGADTQYF. The variable domain in full, with the rest retrieved from reference TRBV7-9 and TRBJ2-3, is DTGVSQNPRHKITKRGQNVTFRCDPISEHNRLYWYRQTLGQGPEFLTYFQNEAQLEKSRLLSDRFSAERPKGSFSTLEIQRTEQGDSAMYLCASSLRGADTQYFGPGTRLTVL.